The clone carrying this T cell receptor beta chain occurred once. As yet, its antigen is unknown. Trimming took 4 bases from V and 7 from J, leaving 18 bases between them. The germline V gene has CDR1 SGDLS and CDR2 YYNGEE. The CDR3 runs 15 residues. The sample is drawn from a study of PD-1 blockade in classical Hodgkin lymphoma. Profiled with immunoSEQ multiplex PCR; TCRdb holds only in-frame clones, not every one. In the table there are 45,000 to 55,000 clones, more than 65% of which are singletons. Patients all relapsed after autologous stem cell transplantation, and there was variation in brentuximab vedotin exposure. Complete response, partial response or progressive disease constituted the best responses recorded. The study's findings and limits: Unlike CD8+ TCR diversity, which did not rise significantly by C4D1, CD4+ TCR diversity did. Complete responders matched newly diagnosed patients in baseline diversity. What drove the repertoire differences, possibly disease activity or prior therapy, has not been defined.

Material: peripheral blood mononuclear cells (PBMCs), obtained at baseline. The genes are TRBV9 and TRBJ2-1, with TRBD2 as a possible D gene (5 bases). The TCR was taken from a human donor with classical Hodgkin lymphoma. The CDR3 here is CASSPHTLSGNEQFF. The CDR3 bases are TGTGCCAGCAGCCCTCACACACTCTCGGGAAATGAGCAGTTCTTC.